The clone carrying this T cell receptor (beta chain) was recorded a few times. Its target is not known. This table comes from immunoSEQ multiplex PCR, and its TCRdb copy is limited to in-frame clones, with some not included. The sample contains about 32,000 clones, 80% of which appear only once. The CDR3 is 14 residues long. Per the germline V gene, CDR1 is MGHRA and CDR2 is YSYEKL. V was cut by 4 bases and J by 0 bases, with 9 bases left in between. The data derive from a study of a mutant IDH1 vaccine in newly diagnosed glioma. In the study overall: Initiation of the vaccine course occurred 4-6 weeks after radiotherapy alone, or alongside temozolomide cycles. Scheduled at week 35, visit V12 preceded visit V13, held at week 47. Overall study results and limits: Any relationship between pseudoprogression and changes in top peripheral T cell clonotypes seemed absent.

Sample time point: week 35, safety follow-up. Every vaccine dose comprised 300 ug of mutant IDH1 20-mer peptide plus topical imiquimod. New WHO grade 3 or 4 astrocytomas that were IDH1-mutant and ATRX-lost occurred in the donors. Specimen: PBMCs, collected from a glioma patient whose treatment included an IDH1 peptide vaccine. The V and J genes are TRBV4-1 and TRBJ1-1; no clear D. This sequence originates from a man aged 40-49 years with glioma. Some clones in this sample may be carry-over from other donors' samples. The CDR3 region is CASSPRYMNTEAFF. The CDR3 region has the DNA TGCGCCAGCAGCCCCAGATACATGAACACTGAAGCTTTCTTT.